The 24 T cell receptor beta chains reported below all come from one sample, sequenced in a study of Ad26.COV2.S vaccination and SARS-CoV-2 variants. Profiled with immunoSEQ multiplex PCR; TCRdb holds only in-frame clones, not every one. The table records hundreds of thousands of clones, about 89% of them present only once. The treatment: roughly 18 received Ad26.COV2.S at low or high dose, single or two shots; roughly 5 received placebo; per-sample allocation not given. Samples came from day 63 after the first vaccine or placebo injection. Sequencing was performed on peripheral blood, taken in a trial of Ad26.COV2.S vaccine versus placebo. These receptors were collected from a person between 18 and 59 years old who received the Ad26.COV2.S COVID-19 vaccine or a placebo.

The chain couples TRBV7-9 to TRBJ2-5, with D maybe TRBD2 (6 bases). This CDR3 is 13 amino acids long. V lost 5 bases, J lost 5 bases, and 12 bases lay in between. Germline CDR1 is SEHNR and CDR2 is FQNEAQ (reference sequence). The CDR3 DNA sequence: TGTGCCAGCAGCCCCCGACTAGGGGAGACCCAGTACTTC. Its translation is CASSPRLGETQYF. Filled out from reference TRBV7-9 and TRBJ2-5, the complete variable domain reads DTGVSQNPRHKITKRGQNVTFRCDPISEHNRLYWYRQTLGQGPEFLTYFQNEAQLEKSRLLSDRFSAERPKGSFSTLEIQRTEQGDSAMYLCASSPRLGETQYFGPGTRLLVL.

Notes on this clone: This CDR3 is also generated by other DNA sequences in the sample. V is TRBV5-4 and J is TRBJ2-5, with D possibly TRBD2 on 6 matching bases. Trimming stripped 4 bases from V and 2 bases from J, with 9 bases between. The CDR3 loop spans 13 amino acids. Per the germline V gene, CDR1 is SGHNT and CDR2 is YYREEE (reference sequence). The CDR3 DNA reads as TGTGCCAGCAGCCTCGGGAGACAAGAGACCCAGTACTTC. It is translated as CASSLGRQETQYF.

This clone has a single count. CDR3 coding DNA: TGTGCCAGCTCGACAGGGGGCAATGAAAAACTGTTTTTT. Its protein is CASSTGGNEKLFF. This chain uses TRBV18 with TRBJ1-4, with TRBD1 identical over 10 bases. The CDR3 runs 13 residues. CDR1 is KGHSH, CDR2 LQKENI, per germline. The V gene end was trimmed by 6 bases and the J gene end by 5 bases; junction bases not matched to a gene: 0.

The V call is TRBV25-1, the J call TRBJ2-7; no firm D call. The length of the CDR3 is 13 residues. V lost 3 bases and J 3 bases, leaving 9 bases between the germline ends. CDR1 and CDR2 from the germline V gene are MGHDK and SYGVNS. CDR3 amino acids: CASSDPLLYEQYF. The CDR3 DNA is TGTGCCAGCAGTGACCCCCTTCTCTACGAGCAGTACTTC.

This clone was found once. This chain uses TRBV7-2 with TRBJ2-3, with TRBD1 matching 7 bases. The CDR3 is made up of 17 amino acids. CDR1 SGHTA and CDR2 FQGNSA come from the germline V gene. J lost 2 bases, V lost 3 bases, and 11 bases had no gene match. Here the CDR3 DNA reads TGTGCCAGCAGCTTGGCAGGGGGAATGGGGGCCACAGATACGCAGTATTTT. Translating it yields CASSLAGGMGATDTQYF. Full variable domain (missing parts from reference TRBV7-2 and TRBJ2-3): GAGVSQSPSNKVTEKGKDVELRCDPISGHTALYWYRQSLGQGLEFLIYFQGNSAPDKSGLPSDRFSAERTGGSVSTLTIQRTQQEDSAVYLCASSLAGGMGATDTQYFGPGTRLTVL.

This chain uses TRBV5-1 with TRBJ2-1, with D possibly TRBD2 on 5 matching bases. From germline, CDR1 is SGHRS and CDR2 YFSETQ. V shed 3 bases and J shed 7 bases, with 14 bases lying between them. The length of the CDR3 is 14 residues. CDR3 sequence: CASSYLGAPNEQFF. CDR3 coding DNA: TGCGCCAGCAGCTACTTGGGAGCTCCGAATGAGCAGTTCTTC.

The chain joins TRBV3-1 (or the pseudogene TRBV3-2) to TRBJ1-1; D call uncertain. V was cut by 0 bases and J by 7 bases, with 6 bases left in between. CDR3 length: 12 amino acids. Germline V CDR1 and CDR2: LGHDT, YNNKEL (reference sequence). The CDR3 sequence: CASSQDRGEAFF. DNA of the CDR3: TGTGCCAGCAGCCAAGATCGGGGTGAAGCTTTCTTT.

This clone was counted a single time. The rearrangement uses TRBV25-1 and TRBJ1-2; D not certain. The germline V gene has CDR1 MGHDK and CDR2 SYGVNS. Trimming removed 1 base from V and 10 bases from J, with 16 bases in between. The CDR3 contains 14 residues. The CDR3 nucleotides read TGTGCCAGCAGTGAATCCCTCTCAAAAGATGACTACACCTTC. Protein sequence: CASSESLSKDDYTF.

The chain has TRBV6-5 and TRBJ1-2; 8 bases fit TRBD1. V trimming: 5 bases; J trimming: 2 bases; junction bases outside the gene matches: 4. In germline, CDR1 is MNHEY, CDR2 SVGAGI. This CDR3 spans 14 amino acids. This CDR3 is CASSRDRRNYGYTF. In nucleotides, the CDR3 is TGTGCCAGCAGTAGGGACAGGCGAAACTATGGCTACACCTTC.

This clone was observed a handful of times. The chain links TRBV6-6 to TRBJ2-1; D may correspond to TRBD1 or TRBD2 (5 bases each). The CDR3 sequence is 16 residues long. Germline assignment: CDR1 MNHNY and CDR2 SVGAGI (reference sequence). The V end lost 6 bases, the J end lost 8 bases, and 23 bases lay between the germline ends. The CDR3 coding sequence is TGTGCCAGCAGGATTGTGTTCGGGGCCCAAACCGATGAGCAGTTCTTC. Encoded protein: CASRIVFGAQTDEQFF.

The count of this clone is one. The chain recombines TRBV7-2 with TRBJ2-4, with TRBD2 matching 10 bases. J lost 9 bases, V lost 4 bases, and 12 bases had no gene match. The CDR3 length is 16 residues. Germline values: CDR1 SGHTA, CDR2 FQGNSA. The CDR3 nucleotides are TGTGCCAGCAGCTCACGATCCAGCGGGGGGGCCGGCATTCAGTACTTC. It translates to CASSSRSSGGAGIQYF.

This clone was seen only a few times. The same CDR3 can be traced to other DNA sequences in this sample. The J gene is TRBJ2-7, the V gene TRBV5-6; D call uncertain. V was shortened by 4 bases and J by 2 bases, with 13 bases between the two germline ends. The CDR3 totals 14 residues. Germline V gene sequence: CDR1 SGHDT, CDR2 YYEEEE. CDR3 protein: CASSRWATAYEQYF. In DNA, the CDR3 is TGTGCCAGCAGCCGGTGGGCCACAGCCTACGAGCAGTACTTC.

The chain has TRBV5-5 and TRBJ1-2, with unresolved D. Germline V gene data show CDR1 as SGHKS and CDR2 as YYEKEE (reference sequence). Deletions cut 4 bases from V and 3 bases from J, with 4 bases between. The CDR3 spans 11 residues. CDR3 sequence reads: CASSLHYGYTF. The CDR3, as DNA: TGTGCCAGCAGCCTACACTATGGCTACACCTTC.

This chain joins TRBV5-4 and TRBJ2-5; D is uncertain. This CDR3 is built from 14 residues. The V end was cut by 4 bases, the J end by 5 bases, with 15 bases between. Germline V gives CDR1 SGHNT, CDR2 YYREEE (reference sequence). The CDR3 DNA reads TGTGCCAGCAGCCCCGAAACCCTCAGGGAGACCCAGTACTTC. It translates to CASSPETLRETQYF.

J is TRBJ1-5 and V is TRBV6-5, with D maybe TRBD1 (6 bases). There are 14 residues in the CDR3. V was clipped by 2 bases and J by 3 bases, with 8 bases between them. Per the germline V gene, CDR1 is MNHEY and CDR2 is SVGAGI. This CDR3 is CASSYAGANQPQHF. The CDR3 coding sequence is TGTGCCAGCAGTTACGCAGGGGCCAATCAGCCCCAGCATTTT.

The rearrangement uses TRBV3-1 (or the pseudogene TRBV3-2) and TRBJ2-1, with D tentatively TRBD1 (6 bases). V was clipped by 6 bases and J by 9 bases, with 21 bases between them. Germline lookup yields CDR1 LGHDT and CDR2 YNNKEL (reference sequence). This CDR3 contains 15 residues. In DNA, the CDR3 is TGTGCCAGCAGAATTACGGAGAGGGGGATAGGTGAGCAGTTCTTC. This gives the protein CASRITERGIGEQFF.

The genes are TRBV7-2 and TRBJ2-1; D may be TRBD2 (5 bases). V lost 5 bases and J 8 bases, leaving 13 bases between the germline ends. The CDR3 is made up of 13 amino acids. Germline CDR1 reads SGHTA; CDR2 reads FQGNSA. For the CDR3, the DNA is TGTGCCAGCAGCATCCAGGTGGGAGATGAGCAGTTCTTC. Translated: CASSIQVGDEQFF.

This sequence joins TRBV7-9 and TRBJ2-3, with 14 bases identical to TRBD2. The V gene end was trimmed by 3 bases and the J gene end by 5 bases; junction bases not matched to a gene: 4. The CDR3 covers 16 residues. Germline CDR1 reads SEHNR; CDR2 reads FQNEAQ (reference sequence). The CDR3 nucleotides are TGTGCCAGCAGCTTGGGACTAGCGGGAGCTCTAGATACGCAGTATTTT. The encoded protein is CASSLGLAGALDTQYF.

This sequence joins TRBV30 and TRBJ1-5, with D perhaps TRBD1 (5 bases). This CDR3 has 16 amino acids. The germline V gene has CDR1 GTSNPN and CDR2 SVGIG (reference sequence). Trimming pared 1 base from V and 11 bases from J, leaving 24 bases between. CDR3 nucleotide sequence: TGTGCCTGGAGTGACGGACGCACCAGGGTTTTCGCCGCCCAGCATTTT. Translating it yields CAWSDGRTRVFAAQHF.

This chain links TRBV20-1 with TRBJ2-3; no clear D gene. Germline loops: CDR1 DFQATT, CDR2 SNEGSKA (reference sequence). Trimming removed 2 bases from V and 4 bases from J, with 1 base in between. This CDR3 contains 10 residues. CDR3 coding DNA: TGCAGTGCTAGATCAGATACGCAGTATTTT. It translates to CSARSDTQYF.

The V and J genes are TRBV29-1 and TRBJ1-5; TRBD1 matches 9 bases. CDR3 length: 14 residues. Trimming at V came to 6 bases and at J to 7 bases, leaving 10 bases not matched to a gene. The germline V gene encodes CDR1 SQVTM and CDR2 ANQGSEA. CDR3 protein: CSVGDRVLGQPQHF. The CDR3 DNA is TGCAGCGTCGGGGACAGGGTGTTAGGGCAGCCCCAGCATTTT.

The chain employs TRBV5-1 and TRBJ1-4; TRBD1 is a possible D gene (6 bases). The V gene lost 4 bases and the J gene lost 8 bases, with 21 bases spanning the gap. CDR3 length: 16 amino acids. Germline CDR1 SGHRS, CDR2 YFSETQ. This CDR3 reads CASSNALGGEREKLFF. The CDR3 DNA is TGCGCCAGCAGCAATGCCCTAGGGGGGGAGAGAGAAAAACTGTTTTTT.

The CDR3 coding sequence is TGCGCCAGCAGCAAAACGGGACAGGGTAACGAAAAACTGTTTTTT. Residues: CASSKTGQGNEKLFF. This chain joins TRBV5-1 and TRBJ1-4; 9 positions match TRBD1. V was clipped by 4 bases and J by 8 bases; unmatched bases: 9. Per the germline V gene, CDR1 is SGHRS and CDR2 is YFSETQ. The CDR3 sequence is 15 residues long.

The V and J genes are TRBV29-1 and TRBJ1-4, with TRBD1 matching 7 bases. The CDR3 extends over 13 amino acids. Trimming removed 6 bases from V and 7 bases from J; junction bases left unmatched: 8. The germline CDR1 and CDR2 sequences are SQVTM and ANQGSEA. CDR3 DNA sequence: TGCAGCGTGGCAGGGGGGGTCCGTGAAAAACTGTTTTTT. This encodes CSVAGGVREKLFF.